This TCR beta chain was recovered during a study of blood T cell repertoires in COVID-19. Study details: Samples of COVID-19 (acute and convalescent) were obtained from the United States, Italy and Spain. PBMCs, B-cell-depleted T cells, or T cells were the source of the cDNA or gDNA that made up the material.

In the study's own analysis: Amplification of reference gene primers provided the estimated nucleated cell counts. Some clones are missing from TCRdb's copy, which holds only in-frame ones; the method was immunoSEQ multiplex PCR. Clonal size and the V and J genes are those of that table, whereas D and trimming came from the DNA. Seen here are about 240,000 clones, approximately 86% observed once, and the top ten hold around 0.8%. The germline V gene has CDR1 SGHAT and CDR2 FQNNGV. The CDR3 totals 15 residues. V dropped 1 base and J dropped 4 bases, with 10 bases sitting between them. This clone is a singleton in its sample.

This rearrangement joins TRBV11-2 to TRBJ2-2; D may be TRBD1 (5 bases). The source is a woman in her twenties or thirties with acute or convalescent COVID-19. Sequences were obtained from peripheral blood. CDR3 sequence (DNA): TGTGCCAGCAGCTTAGCCAGGGTGGGCACCGGGGAGCTGTTTTTT. Its translation: CASSLARVGTGELFF.